This passage covers 9 T cell receptor beta chains from one sample sequenced in a study of cytomegalovirus exposure and HLA in healthy donors. Assay: immunoSEQ multiplex PCR; the TCRdb copy retains only in-frame clones and omits some. The profile shows 120,000 or so clones, around 86% of them singletons. Sequencing was carried out using PBMCs. The receptor source for this set is a man aged 18 to 35 in good health and CMV-seronegative.

V is TRBV25-1 and J is TRBJ2-2, with 11 bases matching TRBD2. With 4 bases clipped from V and 3 bases from J, the junction kept 1 base outside the gene matches. The CDR3 covers 15 residues. Germline V gives CDR1 MGHDK, CDR2 SYGVNS. CDR3 in amino acids: CASSASGGHTGELFF. CDR3 coding DNA: TGTGCCAGCAGTGCTAGCGGGGGGCACACCGGGGAGCTGTTTTTT.

The chain employs TRBV21-1 and TRBJ1-1. TRBV21-1 is classified as a pseudogene. The CDR3 has 14 amino acids. In DNA form, the CDR3 reads TGTGCCAGCAGCAAAGGACGGCGGGGGTCTGAAGCTTTCTTT. Translation gives CASSKGRRGSEAFF.

The chain recombines TRBV7-9 with TRBJ2-7; D not resolved. V shed 2 bases and J shed 0 bases, with 5 bases lying between them. CDR1 and CDR2 (germline): SEHNR, FQNEAQ (reference sequence). This CDR3 has 13 amino acids. The CDR3 sequence is CASSLPSSYEQYF. DNA of the CDR3: TGTGCCAGCAGCTTACCCAGCTCCTACGAGCAGTACTTC.

This chain connects TRBV2 to TRBJ1-4, with 7 nucleotides matching TRBD1. Trimming at V came to 7 bases and at J to 8 bases, leaving 10 bases not matched to a gene. The length of the CDR3 is 14 residues. CDR1 SNHLY and CDR2 FYNNEI come from the germline V gene. This CDR3 reads CASNKPGQSEKLFF. CDR3 in DNA: TGTGCCAGCAATAAACCGGGACAGTCAGAAAAACTGTTTTTT.

The chain combines TRBV2 with TRBJ2-7, with 10 nucleotides matching TRBD1. The V gene end was trimmed by 7 bases and the J gene end by 1 base; junction bases not matched to a gene: 4. This CDR3 is 14 amino acids long. Germline CDR1 reads SNHLY; CDR2 reads FYNNEI. Here the CDR3 reads CASTRDRGSYEQYF. For the CDR3, the DNA is TGTGCCAGCACGAGGGACAGGGGATCCTACGAGCAGTACTTC.

This sequence joins TRBV5-6 and TRBJ1-3; no clear D. CDR1 is SGHDT, CDR2 YYEEEE, per germline. Trimming pared 0 bases from V and 2 bases from J, leaving 9 bases between. The CDR3 contains 15 residues. CDR3 bases: TGTGCCAGCAGCTTGGGGCAGATTACTGGAAACACCATATATTTT. Encoded protein: CASSLGQITGNTIYF.

V and J are TRBV13 and TRBJ2-1; TRBD2 aligns across 13 bases. The CDR3 has 15 amino acids. V gave up 5 bases and J gave up 9 bases; unmatched junction bases: 7. From germline, CDR1 is PRHDT and CDR2 FYEKMQ (reference sequence). CDR3 sequence reads: CASSTTSGGGREQFF. CDR3 DNA sequence: TGTGCCAGCAGCACTACTAGCGGGGGGGGACGTGAGCAGTTCTTC.

The V and J genes are TRBV27 and TRBJ2-1; maybe TRBD2 (6 bases). The CDR3 runs to 14 residues. V lost 5 bases to trimming and J lost 3 bases, with 11 bases between them. Germline V gives CDR1 MNHEY, CDR2 SMNVEV (reference sequence). CDR3 in amino acids: CASSRSGGYNEQFF. The DNA for the CDR3 is TGTGCCAGCAGTCGTAGCGGAGGCTACAATGAGCAGTTCTTC.

The gene calls are TRBV30 and TRBJ1-5, with a possible D match to TRBD1 (5 bases). The CDR3 has 16 residues. The V gene lost 0 bases and the J gene lost 5 bases, with 17 bases spanning the gap. CDR1 GTSNPN and CDR2 SVGIG come from the germline V gene (reference sequence). As DNA, the CDR3 is TGTGCCTGGAGTGTACGAGACAGCTGGGGATATCAGCCCCAGCATTTT. Amino acids: CAWSVRDSWGYQPQHF.